These T cell receptor beta chains were read from a single sample in a study of T cell responses to AZD1222 COVID-19 vaccine. The method was immunoSEQ multiplex PCR; TCRdb's version includes in-frame clones alone and lacks a portion of them. The data contain about 110,000 clones, roughly 87% of them singletons. The source was peripheral blood, collected on day 0 of MenACWY control vaccination. The receptors derive from an adult in good health. The CDR3 runs from the conserved cysteine through the conserved F or W. Fields, in order: V gene, clone size, D gene, J gene, CDR3 DNA, CDR3 protein. D genes are given only for firm matches. Rows may omit the clone size; those that give it use once, few, many or a size class.

v_call: TRBV30
clone_size: -
d_call: -
j_call: TRBJ1-2
cdr3_nt: TGTGCCTGGAAACGGGACAAGCTTAACTATGGCTACACCTTC
cdr3_aa: CAWKRDKLNYGYTF

v_call: TRBV11-3
clone_size: once
d_call: -
j_call: TRBJ2-7
cdr3_nt: TGTGCCAGCAGCTTAGAGGACAGCGAGCAGTACTTC
cdr3_aa: CASSLEDSEQYF

v_call: TRBV7-8
clone_size: -
d_call: -
j_call: TRBJ1-2
cdr3_nt: TGTGCCAGCAGCCAGAATAACTATGGCTACACCTTC
cdr3_aa: CASSQNNYGYTF

v_call: TRBV6-2/TRBV6-3
clone_size: -
d_call: -
j_call: TRBJ2-1
cdr3_nt: TGTGCCAGCAGTTACGCCCAGTTTAATGAGCAGTTCTTC
cdr3_aa: CASSYAQFNEQFF

v_call: TRBV5-4
clone_size: once
d_call: -
j_call: TRBJ1-6
cdr3_nt: TGTGCCAGCAGCCCGGACTATTTCAATTCACCCCTCCACTTT
cdr3_aa: CASSPDYFNSPLHF

v_call: TRBV2
clone_size: -
d_call: -
j_call: TRBJ2-1
cdr3_nt: TGTGCCAGCAGTGATCGGGGGTTCACCTACAATGAGCAGTTCTTC
cdr3_aa: CASSDRGFTYNEQFF

v_call: TRBV5-1
clone_size: -
d_call: -
j_call: TRBJ1-1
cdr3_nt: TGCGCCAGCAGCTCCGACGGGGAATTAACTGAAGCTTTCTTT
cdr3_aa: CASSSDGELTEAFF

v_call: TRBV4-3
clone_size: few
d_call: TRBD1
j_call: TRBJ1-2
cdr3_nt: TGCGCCAGCAGCCAAGGGGGACAGGGGAGCTATGGCTACACCTTC
cdr3_aa: CASSQGGQGSYGYTF

v_call: TRBV5-1
clone_size: -
d_call: -
j_call: TRBJ1-3
cdr3_nt: TGCGCCAGCAGCTCTACGGGGCACAGCTCTGGAAACACCATATATTTT
cdr3_aa: CASSSTGHSSGNTIYF

v_call: TRBV20-1
clone_size: -
d_call: -
j_call: TRBJ1-2
cdr3_nt: TGCAGTGCTACCGGGACCTATGGCTACACCTTC
cdr3_aa: CSATGTYGYTF

v_call: TRBV30
clone_size: -
d_call: -
j_call: TRBJ2-2
cdr3_nt: TGTGCCTGGAGTGTCAGGACGGGGGTCACCGGGGAGCTGTTTTTT
cdr3_aa: CAWSVRTGVTGELFF

v_call: TRBV28
clone_size: few
d_call: -
j_call: TRBJ2-7
cdr3_nt: TGTGCCAGCAGCGACAGGGATTGGGCGGGGGAGCAGTACTTC
cdr3_aa: CASSDRDWAGEQYF

v_call: TRBV9
clone_size: -
d_call: -
j_call: TRBJ2-2
cdr3_nt: TGTGCCAGCAGCGTAGCGGGGGACACCGGGGAGCTGTTTTTT
cdr3_aa: CASSVAGDTGELFF

v_call: TRBV9
clone_size: medium-sized
d_call: -
j_call: TRBJ1-3
cdr3_nt: TGTGCCAGCAGCGTAGATGGGCGGCCCGGAAACACCATATATTTT
cdr3_aa: CASSVDGRPGNTIYF

v_call: TRBV3-1/TRBV3-2
clone_size: -
d_call: -
j_call: TRBJ1-5
cdr3_nt: TGTGCCAGCAGCCAATGCCCCCGAGATTCCAGCAATCAGCCCCAGCATTTT
cdr3_aa: CASSQCPRDSSNQPQHF

v_call: TRBV6-5
clone_size: once
d_call: -
j_call: TRBJ2-7
cdr3_nt: TGTGCCAGCAGTTCCGGGGCACCCTACGAGCAGTACTTC
cdr3_aa: CASSSGAPYEQYF

v_call: TRBV6-5
clone_size: -
d_call: -
j_call: TRBJ2-2
cdr3_nt: TGTGCCAGCAGTTACAGAGGCCTAGCGAACACCGGGGAGCTGTTTTTT
cdr3_aa: CASSYRGLANTGELFF

v_call: TRBV2
clone_size: -
d_call: TRBD1
j_call: TRBJ1-2
cdr3_nt: TGTGCCAGCAGTGAAGGCGAGGGGGCGCGTGGCTACACCTTC
cdr3_aa: CASSEGEGARGYTF

v_call: TRBV28
clone_size: -
d_call: -
j_call: TRBJ1-5
cdr3_nt: TGTGCCAGCAGTGAAGGGGGAGCAGAGCCCCAGCATTTT
cdr3_aa: CASSEGGAEPQHF

v_call: TRBV7-9
clone_size: few
d_call: -
j_call: TRBJ1-2
cdr3_nt: TGTGCCAGCAGCCCCTACCTTGGGGGTCATGGCTACACCTTC
cdr3_aa: CASSPYLGGHGYTF

v_call: TRBV11-2
clone_size: few
d_call: -
j_call: TRBJ2-5
cdr3_nt: TGTGCCAGCAGCTTAAACAACGTGGGGGCGCGGGCGACCCAGTACTTC
cdr3_aa: CASSLNNVGARATQYF

v_call: TRBV5-4
clone_size: -
d_call: -
j_call: TRBJ2-7
cdr3_nt: TGTGCCAGCAGCTTGCGGTACCGCGAGCAGTACTTC
cdr3_aa: CASSLRYREQYF

v_call: TRBV28
clone_size: -
d_call: -
j_call: TRBJ1-4
cdr3_nt: TGTGCCAGCAGTTCGCCCCCGGGACGGGCCGAAAAACTGTTTTTT
cdr3_aa: CASSSPPGRAEKLFF

v_call: TRBV30
clone_size: -
d_call: TRBD2
j_call: TRBJ2-7
cdr3_nt: TGTGCCTGGAGTGTACTAGCGGGACACTTACCTTACGAGCAGTACTTC
cdr3_aa: CAWSVLAGHLPYEQYF

v_call: TRBV7-2
clone_size: -
d_call: -
j_call: TRBJ1-6
cdr3_nt: TGTGCCAGCAGCTTAGAGACCGACAGTAATTCACCCCTCCACTTT
cdr3_aa: CASSLETDSNSPLHF

v_call: TRBV7-9
clone_size: once
d_call: TRBD2
j_call: TRBJ2-2
cdr3_nt: TGTGCCAGCAGCAGTCGCGGACTAGCGGAGAACACCGGGGAGCTGTTTTTT
cdr3_aa: CASSSRGLAENTGELFF

v_call: TRBV2
clone_size: -
d_call: TRBD1
j_call: TRBJ1-4
cdr3_nt: TGTGCCAGCAGTGCCACAGGGGCTGAAAAACTGTTTTTT
cdr3_aa: CASSATGAEKLFF

v_call: TRBV7-9
clone_size: -
d_call: -
j_call: TRBJ1-4
cdr3_nt: TGTGCCAGCAGCCTATCAAATGAAAAACTGTTTTTT
cdr3_aa: CASSLSNEKLFF

v_call: TRBV7-9
clone_size: -
d_call: -
j_call: TRBJ1-4
cdr3_nt: TGTGCCAGCAGGGAGGGACGGTCTAATGAAAAACTGTTTTTT
cdr3_aa: CASREGRSNEKLFF

v_call: TRBV28
clone_size: -
d_call: -
j_call: TRBJ1-3
cdr3_nt: TGTGCCAGCAGTCGACAGGCCCTCTCTGGAAACACCATATATTTT
cdr3_aa: CASSRQALSGNTIYF

v_call: TRBV11-1
clone_size: -
d_call: TRBD1
j_call: TRBJ2-5
cdr3_nt: TGTGCCAGCAGAACGGGACAGCCATGGGAGACCCAGTACTTC
cdr3_aa: CASRTGQPWETQYF

v_call: TRBV28
clone_size: once
d_call: TRBD2
j_call: TRBJ2-1
cdr3_nt: TGTGCCAGCAGTTTTCCGAAGCGGGGAAGCTCCTACAATGAGCAGTTCTTC
cdr3_aa: CASSFPKRGSSYNEQFF

v_call: TRBV4-2
clone_size: -
d_call: -
j_call: TRBJ2-1
cdr3_nt: TGTGCCAGCAGCCAACTCAGGGTAGATGAGCAGTTCTTC
cdr3_aa: CASSQLRVDEQFF

v_call: TRBV6-6
clone_size: -
d_call: -
j_call: TRBJ1-4
cdr3_nt: TGTGCCAGCAGCCACGACAGGATGGGGGAAAAACTGTTTTTT
cdr3_aa: CASSHDRMGEKLFF

v_call: TRBV30
clone_size: -
d_call: -
j_call: TRBJ2-7
cdr3_nt: TGTGCCTGGGGCCGAGGCCTCGGGTTTGGTGAGCAGTACTTC
cdr3_aa: CAWGRGLGFGEQYF

v_call: TRBV6-5
clone_size: -
d_call: -
j_call: TRBJ1-4
cdr3_nt: TGTGCCAGCAGTTACAGGGCCCCGAGGCATGAAAAACTGTTTTTT
cdr3_aa: CASSYRAPRHEKLFF

v_call: TRBV9
clone_size: -
d_call: -
j_call: TRBJ1-3
cdr3_nt: TGTGCCAGCAGCCGCAATGGGGGCACCATATATTTT
cdr3_aa: CASSRNGGTIYF

v_call: TRBV28
clone_size: -
d_call: -
j_call: TRBJ1-1
cdr3_nt: TGTGCCAGCGTGCTGGGCAACAGGGCAACTGAAGCTTTCTTT
cdr3_aa: CASVLGNRATEAFF

v_call: TRBV5-5
clone_size: -
d_call: TRBD1
j_call: TRBJ1-2
cdr3_nt: TGTGCCAGCAGCGTGCCGGGACAGGGGGACTATGGCTACACCTTC
cdr3_aa: CASSVPGQGDYGYTF

v_call: TRBV29-1
clone_size: -
d_call: TRBD2
j_call: TRBJ2-2
cdr3_nt: TGCAGCGTAGGAGCTCGGGCTAGCGGGGGTTACGGGGAGCTGTTTTTT
cdr3_aa: CSVGARASGGYGELFF

v_call: TRBV9
clone_size: -
d_call: -
j_call: TRBJ2-7
cdr3_nt: TGTGCCAGCAGCGTAGACTCTGGGATGTGGGACGAGCAGTACTTC
cdr3_aa: CASSVDSGMWDEQYF

v_call: TRBV4-1
clone_size: -
d_call: -
j_call: TRBJ2-2
cdr3_nt: TGCGCCAGCAGCCAAGAGTCCCACCTCTACACCGGGGAGCTGTTTTTT
cdr3_aa: CASSQESHLYTGELFF

v_call: TRBV2
clone_size: -
d_call: TRBD1
j_call: TRBJ2-7
cdr3_nt: TGTGCCAGCAGAAACAGGGGCTCCTCGGGGGAGCAGTACTTC
cdr3_aa: CASRNRGSSGEQYF

v_call: TRBV24-1
clone_size: once
d_call: -
j_call: TRBJ1-5
cdr3_nt: TGTGCCACCAGTGACTGGCGTTCGCAGCCCCAGCATTTT
cdr3_aa: CATSDWRSQPQHF

v_call: TRBV24-1
clone_size: -
d_call: -
j_call: TRBJ2-1
cdr3_nt: TGTGCCACCAGTGCGGCCAACTCCCGGCAAGTCTTAGACCCCTACAATGAGCAGTTCTTC
cdr3_aa: CATSAANSRQVLDPYNEQFF